Presented here are 11 T cell receptor beta chains from one specimen sequenced in a study of CD4 T cells in relation to SARS-CoV-2 and coronaviruses (dated by TCRdb to the early 2020s). Library preparation used the immunoSEQ multiplex PCR assay. The table was pulled from immuneACCESS by TCRdb, which kept in-frame rearrangements only. Such tables lose some clones; where checked, under half of the loss comes from unresolved V genes, and the rest has no known cause. The table for this sample lists tens of thousands of clones; approximately 72% of them were counted only once. The top ten constitute 9.5% to 15% of the sample. The antigens of these receptors remain unknown. CD4+ T cells from unexposed donors were collected before the COVID-19 pandemic (2011-2018). After around ten days of culture, CD4+ T cells were isolated with the EasySep CD4+ T cell isolation kit. Material for sequencing was CD4+ T cells from PBMCs, cultured in vitro. The receptors originated from a human donor in good health.

This clone appeared a few times. This chain connects TRBV18 to TRBJ1-1; D uncertain. This CDR3 has 13 residues. V was cut by 6 bases and J by 1 base, with 9 bases left in between. CDR1 and CDR2 from the germline V gene are KGHSH and LQKENI. CDR3 in DNA: TGTGCCAGCTCGCCGATAGAGAACACTGAAGCTTTCTTT. Amino acid sequence: CASSPIENTEAFF.

V usage is TRBV7-9 and J usage is TRBJ2-1; 7 bases map to TRBD2. V lost 6 bases, J lost 2 bases, and 7 bases stayed unmatched. This CDR3 has 15 amino acids. CDR1 and CDR2 (germline): SEHNR, FQNEAQ (reference sequence). The CDR3 DNA sequence: TGTGCCAGCAGACAAACTAGCGAACCCTACAATGAGCAGTTCTTC. Its protein product is CASRQTSEPYNEQFF.

The genes are TRBV3-1 (or the pseudogene TRBV3-2) and TRBJ2-2; 9 bases line up with TRBD1. Trimming removed 6 bases from V and 2 bases from J; junction bases left unmatched: 16. The CDR3 has 19 residues. CDR1 and CDR2 from the germline V gene are LGHDT and YNNKEL (reference sequence). CDR3 sequence: CASRLKLIGTGNNTGELFF. CDR3 in DNA: TGTGCCAGCAGACTAAAACTTATCGGGACAGGGAACAACACCGGGGAGCTGTTTTTT.

This sequence joins TRBV5-1 and TRBJ2-7, with TRBD1 matching over 7 bases. J lost 4 bases, V lost 4 bases, and 14 bases had no gene match. Germline V gene data show CDR1 as SGHRS and CDR2 as YFSETQ. The CDR3 runs 16 residues. CDR3 loop: CASSPVPGTVVYEQYF. The CDR3, as DNA: TGCGCCAGCAGCCCAGTTCCCGGGACAGTAGTGTACGAGCAGTACTTC.

This chain connects TRBV9 to TRBJ2-6; 9 bases are a match to TRBD1. Germline trimming cut 6 bases from V and 0 bases from J; bases unmatched to any gene: 10. CDR3 length: 18 amino acids. Per germline, CDR1 SGDLS and CDR2 YYNGEE. DNA for the CDR3: TGTGCCAGCACCTCCCTCGGACAGGGGCCCTCTGGGGCCAACGTCCTGACTTTC. Residues: CASTSLGQGPSGANVLTF.

The chain uses TRBV5-1 and TRBJ1-1; 7 bases map to TRBD1. Germline V gene sequence: CDR1 SGHRS, CDR2 YFSETQ. The CDR3 totals 14 residues. Trimming took 2 bases from V and 5 from J; bases not matched to a gene: 6. As DNA, the CDR3 is TGCGCCAGCAGCTTAAAAGGGGGCGGGACTGAAGCTTTCTTT. Translation gives CASSLKGGGTEAFF.

The chain joins TRBV10-1 to TRBJ1-6; D is undetermined. The CDR3 length is 14 residues. V was cut by 4 bases and J by 4 bases, with 8 bases left in between. Germline V gene lookup returns CDR1 WNHNN and CDR2 SYGVQD (reference sequence). CDR3 amino acids: CASSATDYNSPLHF. DNA for the CDR3: TGCGCCAGCAGTGCGACGGATTATAATTCACCCCTCCACTTT.

The rearrangement links TRBV5-4 to TRBJ2-3; TRBD1 might be the D (6 bases). This CDR3 spans 13 amino acids. The V gene lost 6 bases and the J gene lost 5 bases, with 13 bases spanning the gap. Per germline, CDR1 SGHNT and CDR2 YYREEE (reference sequence). CDR3 region: CASIRQGGDTQYF. The CDR3 DNA sequence: TGTGCCAGCATCCGACAAGGGGGAGATACGCAGTATTTT.

This chain uses TRBV5-1 with TRBJ2-3, with TRBD1 as a possible D gene (6 bases). V was clipped by 0 bases and J by 2 bases, with 10 bases between them. The CDR3 contains 15 residues. Germline V gene data show CDR1 as SGHRS and CDR2 as YFSETQ. The CDR3 sequence is CASSLGQGHTDTQYF. As DNA, the CDR3 is TGCGCCAGCAGCTTGGGCCAGGGGCACACAGATACGCAGTATTTT. The full variable domain, completed using reference TRBV5-1 and TRBJ2-3, is KAGVTQTPRYLIKTRGQQVTLSCSPISGHRSVSWYQQTPGQGLQFLFEYFSETQRNKGNFPGRFSGRQFSNSRSEMNVSTLELGDSALYLCASSLGQGHTDTQYFGPGTRLTVL.

The chain recombines TRBV6-5 with TRBJ1-3, with a possible D match to TRBD1 (5 bases). The germline CDR1 and CDR2 sequences are MNHEY and SVGAGI. Trimming removed 8 bases at V and 0 bases at J, with 14 bases between. The CDR3 consists of 15 residues. CDR3 coding DNA: TGTGCCAGCGGCCCACAGGCGAGCTCTGGAAACACCATATATTTT. Amino acid sequence: CASGPQASSGNTIYF.

The chain employs TRBV7-2 and TRBJ2-5; TRBD1 is a possible D gene (6 bases). Looked up from germline, CDR1 is SGHTA and CDR2 is FQGNSA. CDR3 length: 13 residues. V lost 0 bases and J lost 9, with 11 bases in between. CDR3 coding DNA: TGTGCCAGCAGCTTAGCAGAGGACAGACCCCAGTACTTC. Residues: CASSLAEDRPQYF.